This entry concerns a single TCR beta chain. This entry belongs to a study of CD8 T cells in Susac syndrome. Healthy donors served as age- and sex-matched controls. TEMRA cells were FACS-enriched, while CD8+ and CD4+ T cells were negatively isolated. Reverse transcription used about 0.5 to 1 ug RNA and random hexamers. An immunoSEQ multiplex PCR generated amplified TCR beta CDR3 products spanning 54 Vbeta and 13 Jbeta. MiXCR, run by TCRdb on the immunoSEQ multiplex PCR reads, gives a single entry per CDR3 protein. Here the sample spans under 200,000 distinct CDR3 sequences, 85% to 95% being singletons. Sequencing was carried out using CD4+ T cells from PBMCs. The sequence was obtained from a human donor in good health.

The DNA for the CDR3 is TGTGCCAGCAGCTTGGACGGAAACTCCTACGAGCAGTACGTC. Residues: CASSLDGNSYEQYV. The V call is TRBV6-5, the J call TRBJ2-7; D gene uncertain. There are 14 residues in the CDR3. V dropped 6 bases and J dropped 0 bases, with 12 bases sitting between them. Germline CDR1 reads MNHEY; CDR2 reads SVGAGI.